This entry lists 26 T cell receptor beta chains sequenced from one sample in a study of blood T cells in healthy people across ages. A second roughly 6 to 12 cycle PCR used barcoded and J-beta primers. TCRdb called the 5' RACE reads again in MiXCR, with one record for every CDR3 protein. Of 700,000 or so distinct CDR3 sequences in the sample, 22% were seen once. Sequencing input: blood. The receptor set was obtained from a man aged 65 to 85 in good health.

V gene TRBV3-1 combines with J gene TRBJ2-7; tentatively, D is TRBD1 or TRBD2 (5 bases each). The CDR3 is made up of 16 amino acids. V lost 1 base and J lost 0, with 13 bases in between. Germline V gene sequence: CDR1 LGHDT, CDR2 YNNKEL (reference sequence). This CDR3 reads CASSQARDGNSYEQYF. DNA for the CDR3: TGTGCCAGCAGCCAAGCCCGGGACGGAAACTCCTACGAGCAGTACTTC.

This clonotype occurred a few times. A much larger clone differs by one base, so this may be a read error. The chain carries TRBV7-2 and TRBJ1-5; no firm D call. This CDR3 is built from 13 residues. CDR1 and CDR2 (germline): SGHTA, FQGNSA. As DNA, the CDR3 is TGTGCCAGCACCTTATCGGGCGGACAGCCCCAGCATTTT. Translating it yields CASTLSGGQPQHF.

The V and J genes are TRBV6-1 and TRBJ2-3; D is undetermined. The V gene's germline CDR1 is MNHNS and CDR2 SASEGT. The CDR3 runs to 16 residues. Trimming took 4 bases from V and 4 from J, leaving 18 bases between them. The CDR3 nucleotides read TGTGCCAGCAGTGTACAACGGTCGGACGTCTCAGATACGCAGTATTTT. Residues: CASSVQRSDVSDTQYF.

The chain joins TRBV20-1 to TRBJ2-5; the match to TRBD2 covers 9 bases. The germline V gene has CDR1 DFQATT and CDR2 SNEGSKA (reference sequence). V shed 2 bases, J shed 4 bases, and the junction held 5 bases outside the gene matches. This CDR3 has 14 residues. CDR3 sequence reads: CSARQDSGRETQYF. DNA of the CDR3: TGCAGTGCTAGACAGGATAGCGGGAGAGAGACCCAGTACTTC.

A remark on this clonotype: One base away lies a much larger clone, so this may be a sequencing read error. This sequence joins TRBV11-2 and TRBJ2-1; 7 nucleotides align to TRBD1. This CDR3 is 15 amino acids long. Germline V gives CDR1 SGHAT, CDR2 FQNNGV. Written as DNA, the CDR3 is TGTGCCAGCAGCTTAGGACAGGGCCTCTACAATGCGCAGTTCTTC. Translated, it gives CASSLGQGLYNAQFF.

The J gene is TRBJ2-5, the V gene TRBV15; D is uncertain. The V gene lost 0 bases and the J gene lost 11 bases, with 19 bases spanning the gap. CDR3 length: 15 residues. Germline CDR1 and CDR2: LNHNV and YYDKDF (reference sequence). The CDR3 region has the DNA TGTGCCACCAGCAGAGATCACGGCTACTCCCACGAACAGTACTTC. This sequence encodes CATSRDHGYSHEQYF.

The chain uses TRBV20-1 and TRBJ1-1; 8 bases fit TRBD1. The CDR3 is 14 residues long. The ends lost 5 bases at V and 5 bases at J; junction bases unmatched: 10. Germline loops: CDR1 DFQATT, CDR2 SNEGSKA (reference sequence). CDR3 loop: CSAPVGQGWTEAFF. In DNA, the CDR3 is TGCAGTGCTCCGGTAGGACAGGGCTGGACTGAAGCTTTCTTT.

This clonotype was counted only a few times. The rearrangement uses TRBV9 and TRBJ1-2, with a weak D call TRBD1 (6 bases). Looked up from germline, CDR1 is SGDLS and CDR2 is YYNGEE. There are 11 residues in the CDR3. V was cut by 3 bases and J by 10 bases, with 10 bases left in between. CDR3 DNA sequence: TGTGCCAGCAGCGCCAGACAGGTCTACACCTTC. Its protein product is CASSARQVYTF.

This clonotype has a handful of counts. The rearrangement joins TRBV3-1 to TRBJ2-1; D is perhaps TRBD2 (6 bases). The end of the DNA is better explained by TRBJ2-5, so the J call may be wrong. The V gene's germline CDR1 is LGHDT and CDR2 YNNKEL (reference sequence). The CDR3 is 15 residues long. In nucleotides, the CDR3 is TGTGCCAGCAGCCAAGGTAGCGGCTTGGGGGAGACCCAGTACTTC. Its protein product is CASSQGSGLGETQYF.

The chain combines TRBV10-3 with TRBJ2-1, with D unresolved. The germline V and J ends were trimmed by 6 bases and 8 bases, with 8 bases remaining between them. This CDR3 contains 11 residues. Germline CDR1 ENHRY, CDR2 SYGVKD. CDR3 residues: CAISDTDEQFF. CDR3 nucleotides: TGTGCCATCAGCGATACCGATGAGCAGTTCTTC.

This clonotype was observed a handful of times. V is TRBV12-3 or TRBV12-4 and J is TRBJ1-1; 9 bases agree with TRBD1. The CDR3 totals 15 residues. Trimming cost V 3 bases and J 6 bases; bases outside gene matches: 8. The CDR3 is CASSFILGQGPEAFF. For the CDR3, the DNA is TGTGCCAGCAGTTTTATACTGGGACAGGGTCCTGAAGCTTTCTTT.

This clonotype turned up a few times. The chain recombines TRBV10-3 with TRBJ1-2, with D hard to call. The germline V and J ends were trimmed by 6 bases and 0 bases, with 5 bases remaining between them. This CDR3 comprises 12 residues. Germline assignment: CDR1 ENHRY and CDR2 SYGVKD. The CDR3 region is CAIRQTNYGYTF. The CDR3 bases are TGTGCCATCAGACAGACTAACTATGGCTACACCTTC.

The rearrangement links TRBV7-2 to TRBJ1-1; 7 bases are shared with TRBD1. V lost 6 bases, J lost 5 bases, and 6 bases stayed unmatched. CDR1 is SGHTA and CDR2 is FQGNSA in the germline V gene. This CDR3 contains 13 residues. This CDR3 is CASRVTGRTEAFF. The DNA for the CDR3 is TGTGCCAGCAGAGTGACAGGGCGGACTGAAGCTTTCTTT.

This clonotype was seen a handful of times. CDR3 coding DNA: TGTGCCAGCAGTCTCCCGGTGGGGGAGCTGTTTTTT. It encodes CASSLPVGELFF. The rearrangement joins TRBV28 to TRBJ2-2; no clear D gene. This CDR3 has 12 residues. The germline gives CDR1 MDHEN, CDR2 SYDVKM. V was shortened by 5 bases and J by 8 bases, with 9 bases between the two germline ends.

This clonotype was detected a few times. The V gene is TRBV28, the J gene TRBJ1-6; weak D call: TRBD1 (5 bases). Per germline, CDR1 MDHEN and CDR2 SYDVKM. The CDR3 consists of 15 residues. The V gene lost 2 bases and the J gene lost 6 bases, with 11 bases spanning the gap. CDR3 in amino acids: CASSLTGTSNSPLHF. CDR3 sequence (DNA): TGTGCCAGCAGTTTAACCGGGACGAGTAATTCACCCCTCCACTTT.

In its sample, this clonotype was seen a few times. CDR3 amino acids: CSVGKGLGTEAFF. The CDR3 DNA reads as TGCAGCGTGGGTAAGGGGTTAGGCACTGAAGCTTTCTTT. The chain carries TRBV29-1 and TRBJ1-1, with D perhaps matching TRBD1 (5 bases). The CDR3 consists of 13 residues. In germline, CDR1 is SQVTM, CDR2 ANQGSEA. V gave up 6 bases and J gave up 4 bases, with 15 bases separating them.

This clonotype was seen a handful of times. The chain carries TRBV6-2 or TRBV6-3 and TRBJ1-5; 12 bases agree with TRBD1. CDR1 is MNHEY and CDR2 is SVGEGT in the germline V gene. The CDR3 extends over 14 amino acids. With 7 bases clipped from V and 6 bases from J, the junction kept 4 bases outside the gene matches. CDR3 nucleotides: TGTGCCAGCACCGGGACAGGGGGCTTTCAGCCCCAGCATTTT. Protein: CASTGTGGFQPQHF.

There are many counts of this clonotype. V is TRBV24-1 and J is TRBJ2-2; D uncertain. CDR1 is KGHDR and CDR2 is SFDVKD in the germline V gene. The CDR3 length is 13 residues. The V end lost 6 bases, the J end lost 7 bases, and 11 bases lay between the germline ends. CDR3 protein: CATSSKGFGELFF. CDR3 nucleotides: TGTGCCACCAGTTCTAAAGGGTTCGGGGAGCTGTTTTTT.

This clonotype was observed a handful of times. The chain is built from TRBV4-1 and TRBJ2-3, with a possible D match to TRBD2 (6 bases). Germline values: CDR1 MGHRA, CDR2 YSYEKL. V was cut by 0 bases and J by 4 bases, with 14 bases left in between. This CDR3 is built from 16 residues. DNA for the CDR3: TGCGCCAGCAGCCAAGATAACCTCGAGCGGGCAGATACGCAGTATTTT. Protein: CASSQDNLERADTQYF.

V gene TRBV12-3 or TRBV12-4 combines with J gene TRBJ1-4; D remains ambiguous. The CDR3 loop spans 12 amino acids. V was trimmed by 6 bases and J by 8 bases, leaving 10 bases between them. This CDR3 reads CASSLWREKLFF. The CDR3 DNA is TGTGCCAGCAGCCTCTGGCGGGAAAAACTGTTTTTT.

This clonotype was detected only a few times. The J gene is TRBJ2-2, the V gene TRBV7-2; D is unresolved. In germline, CDR1 is SGHTA, CDR2 FQGNSA. The V end lost 1 base, the J end lost 8 bases, and 14 bases lay between the germline ends. The CDR3 consists of 15 residues. The CDR3: CASSLVPVRSGELFF. The CDR3 nucleotides read TGTGCCAGCAGCTTAGTCCCCGTCCGATCGGGGGAGCTGTTTTTT.

This clonotype was observed a few times. The rearrangement joins TRBV11-2 to TRBJ1-4; D perhaps matches TRBD1 (5 bases). Germline V lookup: CDR1 SGHAT, CDR2 FQNNGV. The CDR3 totals 14 residues. V lost 3 bases and J lost 10, with 15 bases in between. CDR3 amino acids: CASSLARPQGKLFF. CDR3 coding DNA: TGTGCCAGCAGCTTGGCCAGGCCGCAGGGAAAACTGTTTTTT. Looking up the rest from reference TRBV11-2 and TRBJ1-4 gives the full variable domain: EAGVAQSPRYKIIEKRQSVAFWCNPISGHATLYWYQQILGQGPKLLIQFQNNGVVDDSQLPKDRFSAERLKGVDSTLKIQPAKLEDSAVYLCASSLARPQGKLFFGSGTQLSVL.

This clonotype has just a few counts. V usage is TRBV20-1 and J usage is TRBJ2-5, with 7 bases fitting TRBD1. This CDR3 is built from 15 residues. The trim removed 3 bases at V and 1 base at J, leaving 8 bases unmatched. Germline values: CDR1 DFQATT, CDR2 SNEGSKA (reference sequence). The CDR3 sequence: CSASKLSGGQETQYF. The CDR3 DNA is TGCAGTGCTAGCAAGTTATCAGGGGGCCAAGAGACCCAGTACTTC.

This clonotype was found a few times. The rearrangement joins TRBV20-1 to TRBJ2-7, with D perhaps assigned TRBD1 or TRBD2 (5 bases each). The J call is in doubt because the DNA end fits TRBJ2-1 better. CDR1 and CDR2 (germline): DFQATT, SNEGSKA (reference sequence). CDR3 size: 16 residues. The CDR3 protein is CSAREVSGPSYNEQFF. In DNA, the CDR3 is TGCAGTGCTAGAGAGGTGTCGGGGCCCTCCTACAATGAGCAGTTCTTC.

In its sample, this clonotype was seen many times. The chain has TRBV18 and TRBJ1-2, with D tentatively TRBD1 (5 bases). Trimming pared 1 base from V and 10 bases from J, leaving 10 bases between. This CDR3 is built from 12 residues. Germline CDR1 KGHSH, CDR2 LQKENI. The CDR3 DNA reads as TGTGCCAGCTCACCACAGGGGAATCTCTACACCTTC. It encodes CASSPQGNLYTF.

The chain links TRBV29-1 to TRBJ2-3, with TRBD2 identical over 11 bases. Per the germline V gene, CDR1 is SQVTM and CDR2 is ANQGSEA. The CDR3 totals 13 residues. V trimming: 7 bases; J trimming: 6 bases; junction bases outside the gene matches: 6. CDR3 in DNA: TGCAGCGCCAATAGCGGGAGGGCGGATACGCAGTATTTT. This codes for CSANSGRADTQYF.